Sequencing of this TCR beta chain was carried out in a study of T cells in Graves' hyperthyroidism and ophthalmopathy. Study-level results: Stable hyperthyroidism and ophthalmopathy were separated using 13 V-J signatures. The model predicted ophthalmopathy a median roughly 6.3 months before onset.

Germline CDR1 and CDR2: MDHEN and SYDVKM. Deletions cut 6 bases from V and 2 bases from J, with 14 bases between. The CDR3 has 14 amino acids. This sample holds PBMCs from 10 ml fresh peripheral blood. Amplification yielded TCR beta CDR3 regions, with RNA transcripts as the source. HTBI primers were the set used in a first-round RT-PCR of the TCR CDR3. Each CDR3 protein gets one entry after TCRdb re-called the multiplex PCR reads with MiXCR. The sample shows approximately 300,000 distinct CDR3 sequences, approximately 17% of them seen only once. This clonotype was counted ten times or more. As yet, its antigen is unknown.

Sequencing input: blood. This sequence originates from an older woman with Graves' ophthalmopathy. This rearrangement joins TRBV28 to TRBJ2-7; D may correspond to TRBD1 or TRBD2 (5 bases each). The CDR3 DNA reads as TGTGCCAGCAGGAAAAACCAGGGAGCCTACGAGCAGTACTTC. Protein sequence: CASRKNQGAYEQYF.